The 9 T cell receptor beta chains reported below all come from one sample, sequenced in a study of T-cell reconstitution after alpha-beta-depleted transplantation in children (dated by TCRdb to the mid-2010s). Preparation of the library involved PCR. TCRdb records Illumina HiSeq 2500 as the sequencer. TCR library preparation used molecular barcoding, with unique molecular identifiers applied to normalize quantification of the TCRbeta repertoire. TCRdb reworked the public reads: Q25 trimming with fastp, MiXCR clone assembly, productive beta chains retained. Entries are consolidated by CDR3 protein sequence, retaining the most common genes and DNA. Counted in this sample were some 640,000 distinct CDR3 sequences; roughly 15% of them appeared once. The ten most abundant clones make up 1.1% of the sample. Sequenced material: PBMCs from the stem cell graft donor, taken from the stem cell graft. The receptors come from a human donor who donated a stem cell graft to a child with acute myeloid leukemia.

The CDR3 DNA is TGCGCCAGCAGCCCCCTAGGGGACAGATCTTTCTATGGCTACACCTTC. Translating it yields CASSPLGDRSFYGYTF. The V gene is TRBV5-1, the J gene TRBJ1-2; 7 nucleotides match TRBD1. V lost 4 bases, J lost 4 bases, and 13 bases stayed unmatched. This CDR3 contains 16 residues. Germline CDR1 is SGHRS and CDR2 is YFSETQ.

This clonotype was seen a few times. The CDR3 loop is CASSYASGGEDTQYF. CDR3 nucleotides: TGTGCCAGCAGTTACGCTAGCGGGGGTGAAGATACGCAGTATTTT. V and J are TRBV6-2 or TRBV6-3 and TRBJ2-3; 10 bases are a match to TRBD2. Germline V lookup: CDR1 MNHEY, CDR2 SVGEGT. The V and J ends lost 2 bases and 5 bases, in that order; junction bases with no gene match: 4. The CDR3 has 15 residues.

This clonotype was recorded a few times. The V and J genes are TRBV5-1 and TRBJ2-3; weak D call: TRBD2 (6 bases). The V end was cut by 5 bases, the J end by 5 bases, with 12 bases between. This CDR3 region has 13 residues. The germline V gene has CDR1 SGHRS and CDR2 YFSETQ. The CDR3 DNA sequence: TGCGCCAGCAGGACCGGGGGTCGAGATACGCAGTATTTT. Protein sequence: CASRTGGRDTQYF.

This clonotype was detected only a few times. The rearrangement links TRBV24-1 to TRBJ2-1, with TRBD2 matching over 8 bases. The V and J ends lost 8 bases and 5 bases, in that order; junction bases with no gene match: 1. CDR1 is KGHDR, CDR2 SFDVKD, per germline. CDR3 length equals 12 residues. The CDR3, as DNA: TGTGCCACCATCGGGGGGGACAATGAGCAGTTCTTC. Its protein product is CATIGGDNEQFF.

There are many counts of this clonotype. The V and J genes are TRBV6-1 and TRBJ2-2; D is unclear. V lost 2 bases and J 1 base, leaving 8 bases between the germline ends. Germline V gene sequence: CDR1 MNHNS, CDR2 SASEGT. The CDR3 is 15 amino acids. The CDR3 DNA sequence: TGTGCCAGCAGTGAAAGTTGGCAGAACACCGGGGAGCTGTTTTTT. Residues: CASSESWQNTGELFF.

This clonotype showed up many times. The chain is built from TRBV7-9 and TRBJ1-2; D gene unclear. The CDR3 has 13 amino acids. V lost 4 bases and J lost 5, with 11 bases in between. Germline V gene lookup returns CDR1 SEHNR and CDR2 FQNEAQ (reference sequence). CDR3 amino acids: CASSYAGAYGYTF. CDR3 nucleotides: TGTGCCAGCAGCTATGCGGGAGCTTATGGCTACACCTTC.

This clonotype has more than one count but fewer than ten. The chain recombines TRBV5-1 with TRBJ2-1; D may be TRBD1 (7 bases). The germline V gene encodes CDR1 SGHRS and CDR2 YFSETQ. Trimming stripped 2 bases from V and 9 bases from J, with 18 bases between. The CDR3 consists of 15 residues. The CDR3 spells CASSFFTGEEGEQFF. The CDR3 bases are TGCGCCAGCAGCTTTTTTACAGGGGAGGAGGGTGAGCAGTTCTTC. The variable domain in full, completed from reference TRBV5-1 and TRBJ2-1, reads KAGVTQTPRYLIKTRGQQVTLSCSPISGHRSVSWYQQTPGQGLQFLFEYFSETQRNKGNFPGRFSGRQFSNSRSEMNVSTLELGDSALYLCASSFFTGEEGEQFFGPGTRLTVL.

This clonotype has at least ten counts. The rearrangement uses TRBV20-1 and TRBJ2-2; no firm D call. This CDR3 has 15 amino acids. Germline CDR1 and CDR2: DFQATT and SNEGSKA (reference sequence). The V gene lost 0 bases and the J gene lost 5 bases, with 13 bases spanning the gap. In DNA form, the CDR3 reads TGCAGTGCTAGAGATTCGTCTCACGGGACCGGGGAGCTGTTTTTT. This codes for CSARDSSHGTGELFF.

The sample holds many counts of this clonotype. V is TRBV20-1 and J is TRBJ1-1; 11 bases map to TRBD1. Germline V CDR1 and CDR2: DFQATT, SNEGSKA (reference sequence). Germline trimming cut 0 bases from V and 0 bases from J; bases unmatched to any gene: 6. This CDR3 is built from 17 residues. The CDR3 nucleotides read TGCAGTGCTAGAGAAAGGACAGGGGGCTCCATGAACACTGAAGCTTTCTTT. It codes for CSARERTGGSMNTEAFF.